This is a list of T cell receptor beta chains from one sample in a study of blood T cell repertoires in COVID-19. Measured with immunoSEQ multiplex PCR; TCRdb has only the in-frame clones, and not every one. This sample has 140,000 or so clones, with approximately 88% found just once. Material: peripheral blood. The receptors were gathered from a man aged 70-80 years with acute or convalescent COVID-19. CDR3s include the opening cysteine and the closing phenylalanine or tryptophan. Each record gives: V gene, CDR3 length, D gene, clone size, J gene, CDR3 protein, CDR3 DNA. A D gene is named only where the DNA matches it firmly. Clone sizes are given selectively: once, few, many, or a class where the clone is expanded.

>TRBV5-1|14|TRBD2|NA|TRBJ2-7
CASSWGGEPYEQYF
TGCGCCAGCAGCTGGGGGGGGGAACCCTACGAGCAGTACTTC
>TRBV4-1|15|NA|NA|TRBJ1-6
CASSQDEKYNSPLHF
TGCGCCAGCAGCCAAGACGAGAAGTATAATTCACCCCTCCACTTT
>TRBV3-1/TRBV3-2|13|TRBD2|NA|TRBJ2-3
CASSPGGGNTQYF
TGTGCCAGCAGCCCGGGGGGAGGAAATACGCAGTATTTT
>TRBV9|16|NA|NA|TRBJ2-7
CASSVDPTQGVYEQYF
TGTGCCAGCAGCGTAGACCCAACACAGGGTGTCTACGAGCAGTACTTC
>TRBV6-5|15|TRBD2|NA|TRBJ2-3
CASRESGGAGDTQYF
TGTGCCAGCAGGGAGAGCGGGGGGGCCGGAGATACGCAGTATTTT
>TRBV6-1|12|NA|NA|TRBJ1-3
CASIDSRDTIYF
TGTGCCAGTATCGACTCCCGGGACACCATATATTTT
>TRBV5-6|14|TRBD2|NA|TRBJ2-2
CASTWEGRPGELFF
TGTGCCAGCACTTGGGAGGGCCGACCCGGGGAGCTGTTTTTT
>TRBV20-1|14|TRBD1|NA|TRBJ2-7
CSASKRTGVYEQYF
TGCAGTGCTAGTAAACGGACAGGAGTTTACGAGCAGTACTTC
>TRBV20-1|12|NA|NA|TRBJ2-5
CSASVGQETQYF
TGCAGTGCTAGTGTCGGCCAAGAGACCCAGTACTTC
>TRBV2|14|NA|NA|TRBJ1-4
CAGLGQGPYEKLFF
TGTGCCGGCCTGGGGCAGGGGCCATATGAAAAACTGTTTTTT
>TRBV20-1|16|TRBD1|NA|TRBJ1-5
CSASSSTGALNQPQHF
TGCAGTGCTAGTAGCTCGACAGGGGCCCTCAATCAGCCCCAGCATTTT
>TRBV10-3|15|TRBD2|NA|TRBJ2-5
CAISRTSGGSETQYF
TGTGCCATCAGTCGGACTAGCGGGGGGTCAGAGACCCAGTACTTC
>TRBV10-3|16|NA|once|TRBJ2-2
CAISESGGSGTGELFF
TGTGCCATCAGTGAGTCAGGAGGGAGTGGCACCGGGGAGCTGTTTTTT
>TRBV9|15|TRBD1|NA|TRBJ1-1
CASSPRQGTNTEAFF
TGTGCCAGCAGCCCCAGACAGGGAACGAACACTGAAGCTTTCTTT
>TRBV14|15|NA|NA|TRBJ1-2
CASSQGRGLDYGYTF
TGTGCCAGCAGCCAAGGTCGCGGGTTGGACTATGGCTACACCTTC
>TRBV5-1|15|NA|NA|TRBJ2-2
CASSSFDRNTGELFF
TGCGCCAGCAGCTCCTTCGACAGGAACACCGGGGAGCTGTTTTTT
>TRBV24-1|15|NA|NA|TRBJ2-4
CAGFLWRTAKNIQYF
TGTGCCGGATTTTTATGGAGAACGGCCAAAAACATTCAGTACTTC
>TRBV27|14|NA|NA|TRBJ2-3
CASSSNGVTDTQYF
TGTGCCAGCAGTTCTAACGGGGTCACAGATACGCAGTATTTT
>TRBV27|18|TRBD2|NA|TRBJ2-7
CASSLKRTSGALHYEQYF
TGTGCCAGCAGTTTAAAGAGGACTAGCGGGGCCTTGCACTACGAGCAGTACTTC
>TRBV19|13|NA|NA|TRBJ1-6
CASSIVGQRALHF
TGTGCCAGTAGTATAGTCGGCCAGCGGGCCCTCCACTTT
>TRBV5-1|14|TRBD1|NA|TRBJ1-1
CASKEQGVNTEAFF
TGCGCCAGCAAGGAACAGGGGGTGAACACTGAAGCTTTCTTT
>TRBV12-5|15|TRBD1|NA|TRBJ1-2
CASGPTGVRNYGYTF
TGTGCTAGTGGTCCGACAGGGGTCAGAAACTATGGCTACACCTTC
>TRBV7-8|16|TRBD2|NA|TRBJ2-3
CASSLDSGGSTDTQYF
TGTGCCAGCAGCTTAGATAGCGGGGGGTCCACAGATACGCAGTATTTT
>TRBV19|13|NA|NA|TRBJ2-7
CASSMDSRYEQYF
TGTGCCAGTAGTATGGACAGCCGCTACGAGCAGTACTTC
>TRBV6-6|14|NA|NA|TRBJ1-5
CASSYSGRNQPQHF
TGTGCCAGCAGTTACTCGGGCAGAAATCAGCCCCAGCATTTT
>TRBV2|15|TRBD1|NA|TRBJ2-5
CASSRGQVNQETQYF
TGTGCCAGCAGCCGGGGACAGGTGAACCAAGAGACCCAGTACTTC
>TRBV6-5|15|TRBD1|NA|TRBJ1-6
CASSRQGAGNSPLHF
TGTGCCAGCAGTAGACAGGGGGCGGGCAATTCACCCCTCCACTTT
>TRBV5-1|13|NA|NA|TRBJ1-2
CASRFGQEDGYTF
TGCGCCAGCAGGTTCGGGCAGGAGGATGGCTACACCTTC
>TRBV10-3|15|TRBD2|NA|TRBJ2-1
CAISALGGSSNEQFF
TGTGCCATCAGTGCCCTAGGCGGGAGTAGCAATGAGCAGTTCTTC
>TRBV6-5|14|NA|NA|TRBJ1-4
CASSYGSGNEKLFF
TGTGCCAGCAGTTACGGGTCGGGTAATGAAAAACTGTTTTTT
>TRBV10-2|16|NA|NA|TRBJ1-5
CANEIHLGSCNQPQHF
TGCGCCAACGAAATCCACCTCGGGAGTTGCAATCAGCCCCAGCATTTT
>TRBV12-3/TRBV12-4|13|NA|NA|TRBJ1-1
CASSATGNTEAFF
TGTGCCAGCAGTGCCACAGGTAACACTGAAGCTTTCTTT
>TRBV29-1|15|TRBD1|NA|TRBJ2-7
CSVSPGQGISYEQYF
TGCAGCGTGTCACCGGGACAGGGGATCTCCTACGAGCAGTACTTC
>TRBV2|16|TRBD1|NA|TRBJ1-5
CASSIQGGRNNQPQHF
TGTGCCAGCAGCATACAGGGGGGACGGAACAATCAGCCCCAGCATTTT
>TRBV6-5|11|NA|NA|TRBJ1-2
CASRRSYGYTF
TGTGCCAGCAGGAGGTCCTATGGCTACACCTTC
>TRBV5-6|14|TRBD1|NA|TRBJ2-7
CASSFFDRAGEQYF
TGTGCCAGCAGCTTCTTCGACAGGGCGGGCGAGCAGTACTTC
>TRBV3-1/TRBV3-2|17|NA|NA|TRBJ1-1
CASSQETGRWGDTEAFF
TGTGCCAGCAGCCAAGAAACGGGACGCTGGGGGGACACTGAAGCTTTCTTT
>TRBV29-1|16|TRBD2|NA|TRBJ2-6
CSVLAGVRSGANVLTF
TGCAGCGTTCTAGCGGGAGTTAGATCTGGGGCCAACGTCCTGACTTTC
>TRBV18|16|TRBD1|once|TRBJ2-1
CASHQGGQGSYNEQFF
TGTGCCAGCCATCAGGGAGGACAGGGCTCCTACAATGAGCAGTTCTTC
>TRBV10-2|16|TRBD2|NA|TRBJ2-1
CASSESGLAGVKEQFF
TGCGCCAGCAGTGAGTCCGGTCTAGCGGGAGTGAAGGAGCAGTTCTTC
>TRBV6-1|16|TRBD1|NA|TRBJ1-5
CASSEFDRGRNQPQHF
TGTGCCAGCAGTGAATTCGACAGGGGGCGGAATCAGCCCCAGCATTTT
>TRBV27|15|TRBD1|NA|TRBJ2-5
CASSYLSGGVETQYF
TGTGCCAGCAGTTACTTATCAGGGGGCGTGGAGACCCAGTACTTC
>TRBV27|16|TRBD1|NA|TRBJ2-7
CASSVSGTGPSYEQYF
TGTGCCAGCAGTGTATCCGGGACAGGCCCCTCTTACGAGCAGTACTTC
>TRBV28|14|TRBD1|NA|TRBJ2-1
CASSQDRGSNEQFF
TGTGCCAGCAGTCAGGACAGGGGAAGCAATGAGCAGTTCTTC
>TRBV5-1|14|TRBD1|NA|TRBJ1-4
CASSGQGANEKLFF
TGCGCCAGCTCTGGACAGGGGGCTAATGAAAAACTGTTTTTT
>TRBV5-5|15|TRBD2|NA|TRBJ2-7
CASSFSGGSSYEQYF
TGTGCCAGCAGCTTTAGCGGGGGGAGCTCCTACGAGCAGTACTTC
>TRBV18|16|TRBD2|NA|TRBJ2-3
CASSPAGGASTDTQYF
TGTGCCAGCTCACCAGCCGGGGGGGCTTCCACAGATACGCAGTATTTT
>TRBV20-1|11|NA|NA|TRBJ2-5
CSASRAETQYF
TGCAGTGCTAGCAGGGCAGAGACCCAGTACTTC
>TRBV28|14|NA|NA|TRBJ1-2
CASSLPPSGIGYTF
TGTGCCAGCAGTTTACCACCCTCGGGTATTGGCTACACCTTC
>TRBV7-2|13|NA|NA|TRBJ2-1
CASSLGLYNEQFF
TGTGCCAGCAGCCTGGGACTTTACAATGAGCAGTTCTTC
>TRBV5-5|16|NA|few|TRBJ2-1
CASSLRGQGLVNEQFF
TGTGCCAGCAGCCTACGGGGCCAGGGGTTGGTGAATGAGCAGTTCTTC
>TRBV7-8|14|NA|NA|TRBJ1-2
CASSPLGSSYGYTF
TGTGCCAGCAGCCCCCTCGGGTCCTCCTATGGCTACACCTTC
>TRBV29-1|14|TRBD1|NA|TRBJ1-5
CSAGQGPSNQPQHF
TGCAGCGCTGGACAGGGGCCTAGCAATCAGCCCCAGCATTTT
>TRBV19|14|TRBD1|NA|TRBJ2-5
CASSRDRGRETQYF
TGTGCCAGTAGCCGGGACAGGGGGCGGGAGACCCAGTACTTC
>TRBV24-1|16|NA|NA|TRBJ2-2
CATSGVEGAGTGELFF
TGTGCCACCAGTGGGGTTGAGGGCGCGGGCACCGGGGAGCTGTTTTTT
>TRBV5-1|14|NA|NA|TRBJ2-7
CASRPGVTLDEQYF
TGCGCCAGCAGGCCCGGGGTAACCCTCGACGAGCAGTACTTC
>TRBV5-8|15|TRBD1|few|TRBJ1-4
CASSPGTGGGEKLFF
TGTGCCAGCAGCCCCGGGACAGGAGGTGGTGAAAAACTGTTTTTT